This section outlines one TCR beta chain sequence together with its context. Its antigen is unidentified. This sample was taken from a study of Ad26.COV2.S vaccination and SARS-CoV-2 variants. Study-level points and caveats: Higher spike-specific TCR breadth was found in vaccine recipients than in placebo recipients. The study found similar non-spike TCR breadth in vaccine and placebo recipients. Marked by substantial breadth, spike-specific CD8+ and CD4+ T cell responses were reportedly seen after vaccination.

Regarding treatment: some 20 received Ad26.COV2.S at low or high dose, single or two shots; five or six received placebo; per-sample allocation not given. Sampling was performed 63 days after the first vaccine or placebo injection. What was given as vaccine was an Ad26 vector encoding Wuhan-strain SARS-CoV-2 spike. Using immunoSEQ multiplex PCR, the repertoire was profiled, and TCRdb retains in-frame clones only, with some absent. The data contain a few hundred thousand clones, 80% to 95% of them singletons. Germline CDR1 and CDR2: SGHTA and FQGNSA. The CDR3 totals 13 residues. The V and J ends lost 5 bases and 3 bases respectively, with 8 bases between them.

Sequences were derived from peripheral blood, sampled in a trial of Ad26.COV2.S vaccine versus placebo. The chain recombines TRBV7-2 with TRBJ1-5, with D maybe TRBD1 (6 bases). This clonotype was obtained from a person between 18 and 60 years old who received the Ad26.COV2.S COVID-19 vaccine or a placebo. The CDR3 reads CASSQGNNQPQHF. The CDR3 bases are TGTGCCAGCAGCCAGGGGAACAATCAGCCCCAGCATTTT.